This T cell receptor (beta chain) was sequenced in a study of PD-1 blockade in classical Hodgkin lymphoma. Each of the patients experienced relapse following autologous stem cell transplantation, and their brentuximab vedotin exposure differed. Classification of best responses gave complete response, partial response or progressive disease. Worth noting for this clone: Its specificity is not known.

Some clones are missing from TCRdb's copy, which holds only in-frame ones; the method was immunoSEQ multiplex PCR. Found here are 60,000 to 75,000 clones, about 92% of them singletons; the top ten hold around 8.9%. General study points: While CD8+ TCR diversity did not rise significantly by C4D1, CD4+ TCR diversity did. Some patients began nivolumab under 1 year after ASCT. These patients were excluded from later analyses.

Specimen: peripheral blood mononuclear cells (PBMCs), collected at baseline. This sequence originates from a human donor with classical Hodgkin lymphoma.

Here the CDR3 reads CASSLVHTDTQYF. DNA for the CDR3: TGTGCCAGCAGCTTAGTTCACACAGATACGCAGTATTTT. The J gene is TRBJ2-3, the V gene TRBV11-3; D unclear. CDR3 length: 13 residues. The V and J ends lost 1 base and 2 bases respectively, with 4 bases between them. From germline, CDR1 is SGHNT and CDR2 YENEEA.